This is a list of T cell receptor beta chains from one sample in a study of blood T cell repertoires in COVID-19. Sequenced by immunoSEQ multiplex PCR; TCRdb stores in-frame clones only, minus some. The sample holds about 140,000 clones, more than 80% seen once. Sample: peripheral blood. The receptors come from a human donor in a cohort sampled during active COVID-19. The CDR3 runs from the conserved cysteine through the conserved F or W. Each record gives: clone size, D gene, V gene, J gene, CDR3 DNA, CDR3 protein. The D gene is left open where the match is weak. Not all rows give a size; the values are once, few, many and, for expanded clones, a class.

size: .; D: .; V: TRBV19; J: TRBJ2-2; DNA: TGTGCCAGTGGCCCCCGGAACACCGGGGAGCTGTTTTTT; CDR3: CASGPRNTGELFF
size: .; D: TRBD1; V: TRBV6-5; J: TRBJ1-2; DNA: TGTGCCAGCAGCTCTGAAGAGACAGGGAACTATGGCTACACCTTC; CDR3: CASSSEETGNYGYTF
size: .; D: TRBD1; V: TRBV20-1; J: TRBJ2-7; DNA: TGCAGTGCTAGTGGGACAGGGTACCACGAGCAGTACTTC; CDR3: CSASGTGYHEQYF
size: .; D: TRBD2; V: TRBV6-1; J: TRBJ2-5; DNA: TGTGCCAGCAGTGAAGAGGGACTAGCGGGAGGGCAGACCCAGTACTTC; CDR3: CASSEEGLAGGQTQYF
size: .; D: .; V: TRBV5-6; J: TRBJ2-3; DNA: TGTGCCAGCAGCCCCGAAGAGGCTAGTGAGGCAGATACGCAGTATTTT; CDR3: CASSPEEASEADTQYF
size: .; D: .; V: TRBV7-2; J: TRBJ2-7; DNA: TGTGCCAGCAGCTTAGGAGACGAGCAGTACTTC; CDR3: CASSLGDEQYF
size: few; D: .; V: TRBV6-2/TRBV6-3; J: TRBJ1-2; DNA: TGTGCCAGCAGTCCACCGGAGGGGCCCCACTATGGCTACACCTTC; CDR3: CASSPPEGPHYGYTF
size: .; D: .; V: TRBV6-2/TRBV6-3; J: TRBJ2-5; DNA: TGTGCCAGCAGTTACAGTATCAGGGTGGACCAAGAGACCCAGTACTTC; CDR3: CASSYSIRVDQETQYF
size: .; D: TRBD1; V: TRBV7-8; J: TRBJ1-3; DNA: TGTGCCAGCAGCTTCCAAGGAACGGCCCGGGACAGGGGGTCTGGAAACACCATATATTTT; CDR3: CASSFQGTARDRGSGNTIYF
size: .; D: TRBD1; V: TRBV9; J: TRBJ1-3; DNA: TGTGCCAGCAGCGTAGGGGGGGACAGGGGAGACACCATATATTTT; CDR3: CASSVGGDRGDTIYF
size: .; D: TRBD2; V: TRBV6-6; J: TRBJ2-3; DNA: TGTGCCAGCAGTCCCCTCGCGGGGTTTGGTAGCGGGGAAAGCACAGATACGCAGTATTTT; CDR3: CASSPLAGFGSGESTDTQYF
size: .; D: .; V: TRBV5-1; J: TRBJ2-7; DNA: TGCGCCAGCAGCTCCGACAGATACGAGCAGTACTTC; CDR3: CASSSDRYEQYF
size: many; D: .; V: TRBV5-5; J: TRBJ1-1; DNA: TGTGCCAGCAGCTTAGGGGGGAACACTGAAGCTTTCTTT; CDR3: CASSLGGNTEAFF
size: .; D: .; V: TRBV18; J: TRBJ1-2; DNA: TGTGCCAGCTCACCAGGGGCAGTCTATGGCTACACCTTC; CDR3: CASSPGAVYGYTF
size: .; D: TRBD2; V: TRBV9; J: TRBJ2-3; DNA: TGTGCCAGCAGCGGATGGGCTAGCGGGGGCACAGATACGCAGTATTTT; CDR3: CASSGWASGGTDTQYF
size: .; D: .; V: TRBV11-2; J: TRBJ1-1; DNA: TGTGCCAGCAGCTTAGTAGGGGACACTGAAGCTTTCTTT; CDR3: CASSLVGDTEAFF
size: .; D: TRBD1; V: TRBV5-1; J: TRBJ2-3; DNA: TGCGCCAGCAGCTCGGGACAGGGCACAGATACGCAGTATTTT; CDR3: CASSSGQGTDTQYF
size: .; D: TRBD1; V: TRBV6-5; J: TRBJ1-4; DNA: TGTGCCAGCAGTTGGACAGGGGTTAATGAAAAACTGTTTTTT; CDR3: CASSWTGVNEKLFF
size: .; D: TRBD1; V: TRBV5-1; J: TRBJ1-6; DNA: TGCGCCAGCAGCCCCGGACAGGGATCTAGACTATATAATTCACCCCTCCACTTT; CDR3: CASSPGQGSRLYNSPLHF
size: .; D: .; V: TRBV6-5; J: TRBJ2-3; DNA: TGTGCCAGCAGTTGGAGGTCTAGCACAGATACGCAGTATTTT; CDR3: CASSWRSSTDTQYF
size: .; D: TRBD1; V: TRBV11-2; J: TRBJ2-5; DNA: TGTGCCAGCAGCTTAGGTGGGACAGAGACAGAGACCCAGTACTTC; CDR3: CASSLGGTETETQYF
size: .; D: .; V: TRBV7-8; J: TRBJ2-3; DNA: TGTGCCAGCAGCTTCTGGGAGGAAGGTGATGGAGATACGCAGTATTTT; CDR3: CASSFWEEGDGDTQYF
size: .; D: TRBD1; V: TRBV10-3; J: TRBJ1-2; DNA: TGTGCCATTTGGGACAGGTATGGCTACACCTTC; CDR3: CAIWDRYGYTF
size: .; D: TRBD2; V: TRBV2; J: TRBJ2-1; DNA: TGTGCCAGCAGGAGGGGGTTTGGGACTAGCGGGCTCTACAATGAGCAGTTCTTC; CDR3: CASRRGFGTSGLYNEQFF
size: .; D: .; V: TRBV5-6; J: TRBJ1-2; DNA: TGTGCCAGCAGACGAGATACAGGGACGAGGTCCTATGGCTACACCTTC; CDR3: CASRRDTGTRSYGYTF
size: .; D: .; V: TRBV29-1; J: TRBJ2-7; DNA: TGCAGCGTTGAAGGAGGGACAGAGCAGTACTTC; CDR3: CSVEGGTEQYF
size: .; D: .; V: TRBV28; J: TRBJ2-2; DNA: TGTGCCAGCAGTCCGGGACAGAACACCGGGGAGCTGTTTTTT; CDR3: CASSPGQNTGELFF
size: .; D: .; V: TRBV2; J: TRBJ2-7; DNA: TGTGCCAGCAGTGAAGGGCCCCAGGTTGGCTACGAGCAGTACTTC; CDR3: CASSEGPQVGYEQYF
size: once; D: .; V: TRBV20-1; J: TRBJ1-2; DNA: TGCAGTGCTAGTGCTTTACTCACGGGTGGCTACACCTTC; CDR3: CSASALLTGGYTF
size: once; D: TRBD2; V: TRBV19; J: TRBJ2-6; DNA: TGTGCCAGTCTTGGGCGGGGAGGGGTTTTCTCTGGGGCCAACGTCCTGACTTTC; CDR3: CASLGRGGVFSGANVLTF
size: .; D: TRBD1; V: TRBV5-4; J: TRBJ1-2; DNA: TGTGCCAGCAGCCCCGGGACAGGAGTCTATGGCTACACCTTC; CDR3: CASSPGTGVYGYTF
size: .; D: .; V: TRBV28; J: TRBJ1-3; DNA: TGTGCCAGCAGTTTATGGCAGGGGCCGAGCTCTGGAAACACCATATATTTT; CDR3: CASSLWQGPSSGNTIYF
size: .; D: .; V: TRBV12-3/TRBV12-4; J: TRBJ1-6; DNA: TGTGCCAGCAGATCAGGGGTTTCACCCCTCCACTTT; CDR3: CASRSGVSPLHF
size: once; D: .; V: TRBV5-1; J: TRBJ2-2; DNA: TGCGCCAGCAGCTCTGCCGGTCGGGAGCTGTTTTTT; CDR3: CASSSAGRELFF
size: .; D: .; V: TRBV25-1; J: TRBJ2-1; DNA: TGTGCCAGCAGCCCATATGACAGCAGCAATGAGCAGTTCTTC; CDR3: CASSPYDSSNEQFF
size: .; D: TRBD1; V: TRBV3-1/TRBV3-2; J: TRBJ1-4; DNA: TGTGCCAGCAGCCAAGGGGACAGGCAACCTGAAAAACTGTTTTTT; CDR3: CASSQGDRQPEKLFF
size: .; D: TRBD2; V: TRBV27; J: TRBJ2-1; DNA: TGTGCCAGCAGTTCCGGGACTAGTGGTAATGAGCAGTTCTTC; CDR3: CASSSGTSGNEQFF
size: .; D: TRBD2; V: TRBV4-2; J: TRBJ2-1; DNA: TGTGCCAGCAGCCGGAGCGGGGGGGGGAATGAGCAGTTCTTC; CDR3: CASSRSGGGNEQFF
size: .; D: TRBD1; V: TRBV2; J: TRBJ1-2; DNA: TGTGCCAGCAGCGAGGGGACAGGGCCAGGCTACACCTTC; CDR3: CASSEGTGPGYTF
size: .; D: TRBD2; V: TRBV5-4; J: TRBJ2-5; DNA: TGTGCCAGCAGCTTCGGGACTAGCGGCCAAGAGACCCAGTACTTC; CDR3: CASSFGTSGQETQYF
size: .; D: .; V: TRBV6-5; J: TRBJ1-6; DNA: TGTGCCAGCAGACCCCGAGGAGGCAATTCACCCCTCCACTTT; CDR3: CASRPRGGNSPLHF
size: once; D: .; V: TRBV20-1; J: TRBJ1-1; DNA: TGCAGTGCTAGTCTTCCCAGGGGCACTGAAGCTTTCTTT; CDR3: CSASLPRGTEAFF
size: .; D: TRBD1; V: TRBV2; J: TRBJ1-5; DNA: TGTGCCAGCAGACAGGGGGTGGGGGGGCAGCCCCAGCATTTT; CDR3: CASRQGVGGQPQHF
size: .; D: .; V: TRBV5-4; J: TRBJ2-2; DNA: TGTGCCAGCAGCTACTACCAGGGTGTGGGCACCGGGGAGCTGTTTTTT; CDR3: CASSYYQGVGTGELFF
size: .; D: TRBD1; V: TRBV18; J: TRBJ2-3; DNA: TGTGCCAGCTCTACCCGACAGGGGACTACAGATACGCAGTATTTT; CDR3: CASSTRQGTTDTQYF
size: .; D: .; V: TRBV3-1/TRBV3-2; J: TRBJ2-2; DNA: TGTGCCAGCAGCCAACTCGCCGGGGAGCTGTTTTTT; CDR3: CASSQLAGELFF
size: .; D: TRBD1; V: TRBV2; J: TRBJ1-2; DNA: TGTGCCAGCAGTGAGCGGACAGGGATTAACTATGGCTACACCTTC; CDR3: CASSERTGINYGYTF
size: .; D: .; V: TRBV12-3/TRBV12-4; J: TRBJ2-5; DNA: TGTGCCAGCAGTTTTAATGGGGGCCAGGCCCAGTACTTC; CDR3: CASSFNGGQAQYF
size: .; D: .; V: TRBV13; J: TRBJ2-2; DNA: TGTGCCAGCAGTCAAATTCGAGGCCAGGGCGGATTTGCGAACACCGGGGAGCTGTTTTTT; CDR3: CASSQIRGQGGFANTGELFF
size: .; D: .; V: TRBV6-6; J: TRBJ1-4; DNA: TGTGCCAGCAGTAGAGATGAAAAACTGTTTTTT; CDR3: CASSRDEKLFF
size: .; D: TRBD1; V: TRBV5-5; J: TRBJ2-5; DNA: TGTGCCAGCAGCCGAACAAGGACAGGAGAAGAGACCCAGTACTTC; CDR3: CASSRTRTGEETQYF
size: .; D: TRBD1; V: TRBV30; J: TRBJ2-1; DNA: TGTGCCTGGAGGAAGGACAGGGGTTCCTACAATGAGCAGTTCTTC; CDR3: CAWRKDRGSYNEQFF
size: .; D: .; V: TRBV3-1/TRBV3-2; J: TRBJ1-6; DNA: TGTGCCAGCAGCCAAGATGTAGAGTCACCCCTCCACTTT; CDR3: CASSQDVESPLHF
size: .; D: TRBD1; V: TRBV24-1; J: TRBJ2-1; DNA: TGTGCCGTAGAGCCCGGGACAGGCTCCTACAATGAGCAGTTCTTC; CDR3: CAVEPGTGSYNEQFF